The rows below give T cell receptor beta chains drawn from one sample of a study of blood T cell repertoires in COVID-19. Sequencing used immunoSEQ multiplex PCR; TCRdb keeps in-frame clones, though not all of them. Here the sample spans about 140,000 clones, under 90% being singletons. The sample comprised PBMCs or T cells enriched from blood (not recorded which). The receptors derive from a woman younger than 35 who had been exposed to COVID-19. CDR3s include the opening cysteine and the closing phenylalanine or tryptophan.

V gene,J gene,CDR3 protein
TRBV5-6,TRBJ2-7,CASSWDRAYEQYF
TRBV2,TRBJ1-2,CASREGTDYGYTF
TRBV2,TRBJ1-1,CASSDGEDTEAFF
TRBV15,TRBJ1-2,CATTPGQGARGYTF
TRBV27,TRBJ2-1,CASSLSGGSSYNEQFF
TRBV27,TRBJ2-1,CASSLRDSVNEQFF
TRBV28,TRBJ1-2,CASSLQVRYGYTF
TRBV2,TRBJ1-5,CASSTGMEQPQHF
TRBV20-1,TRBJ1-1,CSASWGGAEAFF
TRBV24-1,TRBJ1-3,CATSDLDCSGNTIYF